One TCR beta chain is described in this entry. Its antigen is not identified. This sample was taken from a study of T-cell reconstitution after alpha-beta-depleted transplantation in children. Study observations and caveats: Day-60 TCRbeta diversity that was high in some patients was derived from surviving recipient T cells and thymic progenitors. Expanded graft clones numbering several hundred reportedly gave rise to alpha-beta T cells about two months after transplant. T-cell counts and diversity at one year following transplant were attributed mainly to newly produced T cells.

V gave up 6 bases and J gave up 1 base; unmatched junction bases: 2. CDR3 size: 14 residues. CDR1 DFQATT and CDR2 SNEGSKA come from the germline V gene (reference sequence). Library preparation (for TCRbeta) was performed with unique molecular identifiers. TCRdb used MiXCR to reprocess the PCR reads, holding one entry per CDR3 protein. The sample consists of around 440,000 distinct CDR3 sequences, roughly a tenth of them appearing once. The sequencing used PBMCs, collected before TCRalphabeta/CD19-depleted stem cell transplant. The V and J genes are TRBV20-1 and TRBJ2-2; 10 bases line up with TRBD1. This TCR was recovered from a child aged 2-9 years with inherited bone marrow failure, due to receive a stem cell transplant. The CDR3 nucleotides are TGCAGTGCAGACAGGGGGCGGAACACCGGGGAGCTGTTTTTT. Protein product: CSADRGRNTGELFF.